This TCR beta chain was obtained from a study of T-cell reconstitution after alpha-beta-depleted transplantation in children. CDR3 length: 14 amino acids. The V gene lost 0 bases and the J gene lost 1 base, with 6 bases spanning the gap. The germline V gene has CDR1 LGHNA and CDR2 YNFKEQ. This clonotype has at least ten counts. The TCRbeta library was prepared with unique molecular identifiers. TCRdb re-analysed the PCR reads in MiXCR, keeping a single row per CDR3 protein. The data hold a few hundred thousand distinct CDR3 sequences, with roughly a tenth observed a single time. Sequencing was performed on PBMCs from the stem cell graft donor, taken from the stem cell graft. This chain connects TRBV4-2 to TRBJ1-1; D is unresolved. This clonotype was sampled from a human donor who donated a stem cell graft to a child with acute lymphoblastic leukemia. The CDR3 is CASSQDGQNTEAFF. DNA of the CDR3: TGTGCCAGCAGCCAAGATGGGCAGAACACTGAAGCTTTCTTT.